The present TCR beta chain was sequenced within a study of cytomegalovirus exposure and HLA in healthy donors. Comment on this clone: Its antigen is not known.

A multiplex PCR was run with 60 Vbeta primers and 13 Jbeta primers. Produced via immunoSEQ multiplex PCR; TCRdb's table is partial and in-frame only. The sample has under 150,000 clones, roughly 83% seen once. Losses at the gene ends were 7 bases for V and 5 bases for J; bases not matched to a gene: 8. Germline CDR1 is SQVTM and CDR2 is ANQGSEA. The CDR3 sequence is 13 residues long. General study results and limits: The study designated 150 or so TCR beta chains cytomegalovirus-associated. It was shown in a later analysis that HLA-associated TCR beta chains were more clonally expanded than other, equally common chains. In a later analysis, an Asian-associated ancestry cluster reportedly showed fewer N-insertions than the approximately 700-donor mean. Some V segments, including TRBV6-2 and TRBV6-3, were excluded as indistinguishable.

This receptor was obtained from a girl aged 2-10 years in good health and CMV-seronegative. The sequenced sample was PBMCs. This chain links TRBV29-1 with TRBJ2-3; 8 bases are shared with TRBD2. CDR3 sequence (DNA): TGCAGCGAACGGGGGGGTTCTAAAGATACGCAGTATTTT. Translating it yields CSERGGSKDTQYF.